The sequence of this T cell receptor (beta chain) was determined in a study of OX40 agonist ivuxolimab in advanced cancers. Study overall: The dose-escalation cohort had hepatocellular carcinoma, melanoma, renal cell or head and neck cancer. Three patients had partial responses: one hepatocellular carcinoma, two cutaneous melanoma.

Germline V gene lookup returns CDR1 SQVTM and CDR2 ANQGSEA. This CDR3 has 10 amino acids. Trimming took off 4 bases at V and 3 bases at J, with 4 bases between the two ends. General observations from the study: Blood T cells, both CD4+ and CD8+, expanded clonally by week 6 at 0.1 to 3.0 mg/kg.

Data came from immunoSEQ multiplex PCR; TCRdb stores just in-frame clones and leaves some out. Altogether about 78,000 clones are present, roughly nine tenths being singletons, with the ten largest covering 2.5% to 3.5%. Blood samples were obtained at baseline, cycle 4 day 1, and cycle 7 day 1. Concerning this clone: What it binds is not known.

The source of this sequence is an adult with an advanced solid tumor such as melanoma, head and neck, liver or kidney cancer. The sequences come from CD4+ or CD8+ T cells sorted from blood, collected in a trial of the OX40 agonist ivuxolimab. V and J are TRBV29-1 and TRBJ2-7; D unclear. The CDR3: CSVGDYEQYF. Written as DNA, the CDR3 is TGCAGCGTTGGAGACTACGAGCAGTACTTC.